A selection of T cell receptor beta chains follows, all from one sample in a study of T cells in Graves' hyperthyroidism and ophthalmopathy. Each CDR3 protein gets one entry after TCRdb re-called the multiplex PCR reads with MiXCR. The sample carries 350,000 to 400,000 distinct CDR3 sequences, approximately 15% recorded once. Sequenced: blood. These receptor sequences come from a woman in her fifties or sixties with Graves' hyperthyroidism. The CDR3 runs from the conserved cysteine through the conserved F or W. The D gene is left open where the match is weak. Rows may omit the clone size; those that give it use once, few, many or a size class.

many	TRBD1	14	TRBV10-3	TRBJ1-1	CAISRTGDATEAFF	TGTGCCATCAGCCGGACAGGGGATGCCACTGAAGCTTTCTTT
many	NA	14	TRBV11-2	TRBJ1-3	CASSGQTGGNTIYF	TGTGCCAGCAGCGGACAGACAGGTGGAAACACCATATATTTT
few	TRBD1	13	TRBV30	TRBJ2-7	CTWRGTGLYEQYF	TGTACCTGGAGGGGGACAGGGCTCTACGAGCAGTACTTC
many	NA	13	TRBV6-5	TRBJ2-7	CASSYRETYEQYF	TGTGCCAGCAGTTACAGGGAAACCTACGAGCAGTACTTC
NA	TRBD2	12	TRBV20-1	TRBJ2-7	CSAGLDFKEQYF	TGCAGTGCTGGACTAGACTTTAAGGAGCAGTACTTC
many	NA	13	TRBV20-1	TRBJ2-5	CSARVGIVETQYF	TGCAGTGCTAGAGTCGGGATCGTAGAGACCCAGTACTTC
many	NA	15	TRBV11-3	TRBJ2-4	CASSFSNGAKNIQYF	TGTGCCAGCAGCTTCTCAAACGGGGCGAAAAACATTCAGTACTTC
few	NA	12	TRBV29-1	TRBJ1-1	CSAPSGNTEAFF	TGCAGCGCCCCTTCAGGGAACACTGAAGCTTTCTTT
many	TRBD2	18	TRBV27	TRBJ2-3	CASRQLEGGRGATDTQYF	TGTGCCAGCAGGCAATTAGAGGGCGGGAGGGGGGCGACAGATACGCAGTATTTT
many	TRBD2	15	TRBV11-2	TRBJ2-1	CASSSGLADKDEQFF	TGTGCCAGCAGCTCCGGACTAGCGGACAAGGATGAGCAGTTCTTC
many	TRBD1	15	TRBV7-9	TRBJ1-1	CASSPNRGAYTEAFF	TGTGCCAGCAGCCCTAACAGGGGAGCTTACACTGAAGCTTTCTTT
many	NA	13	TRBV11-2	TRBJ2-6	CASSSGGANVLTF	TGTGCCAGCAGCTCCGGGGGGGCCAACGTCCTGACTTTC
many	NA	16	TRBV5-1	TRBJ2-2	CASSLETVWDTGELFF	TGCGCCAGCAGCTTAGAAACCGTGTGGGACACCGGGGAGCTGTTTTTT
many	TRBD1	18	TRBV28	TRBJ1-4	CASSPWGQRFSAHEKLFF	TGTGCCAGCAGCCCTTGGGGACAGCGTTTTTCCGCCCATGAAAAACTGTTTTTT
few	NA	12	TRBV10-3	TRBJ1-2	CAISETRDGYTF	TGTGCCATCAGTGAGACCAGGGATGGCTACACCTTC
NA	NA	13	TRBV19	TRBJ2-2	CASSISGTGELFF	TGTGCCAGTAGTATATCAGGGACCGGGGAGCTGTTTTTT
NA	TRBD2	14	TRBV18	TRBJ2-7	CASSPTAGGYEQYF	TGTGCCAGCTCACCAACCGCGGGGGGCTACGAGCAGTACTTC
NA	NA	15	TRBV20-1	TRBJ2-5	CSALDDMELKETQYF	TGCAGTGCTTTGGACGATATGGAACTGAAAGAGACCCAGTACTTC
many	NA	18	TRBV5-1	TRBJ2-2	CASSPPGLGGIGAGELFF	TGCGCCAGCAGCCCCCCTGGACTCGGCGGGATTGGGGCCGGGGAGCTGTTTTTT
many	NA	15	TRBV27	TRBJ1-1	CASSPPFSGGPEAFF	TGTGCCAGCAGTCCGCCTTTTTCCGGGGGTCCTGAAGCTTTCTTT
NA	NA	15	TRBV18	TRBJ2-7	CASSPGVAREYEQYF	TGTGCCAGCTCCCCCGGGGTAGCGAGAGAATACGAGCAGTACTTC
many	NA	15	TRBV4-1	TRBJ2-7	CASSQERQSSYEQYF	TGCGCCAGCAGCCAAGAACGGCAGAGCTCCTACGAGCAGTACTTC
few	NA	14	TRBV19	TRBJ1-4	CASSYRAFNEKLFF	TGTGCCAGTAGCTACAGGGCCTTTAATGAAAAACTGTTTTTT
NA	NA	12	TRBV25-1	TRBJ2-7	CASTGDLYEQYF	TGTGCCAGCACTGGGGACCTCTACGAGCAGTACTTC
NA	NA	13	TRBV27	TRBJ1-5	CASSLAVERPQHF	TGTGCCAGCAGTTTGGCAGTAGAACGGCCCCAGCATTTT
many	NA	13	TRBV12-3/TRBV12-4	TRBJ2-5	CASSTQPGKTQYF	TGTGCCAGCAGTACCCAACCAGGGAAGACCCAGTACTTC
many	NA	12	TRBV2	TRBJ2-5	CASIRAEETQYF	TGTGCCAGCATTCGCGCCGAAGAGACCCAGTACTTC
many	NA	19	TRBV11-2	TRBJ2-4	CASSLTPYSVARGRNIQYF	TGTGCCAGCAGCTTGACCCCCTATAGCGTAGCAAGGGGTAGGAACATTCAGTACTTC
many	NA	13	TRBV20-1	TRBJ2-2	CSASDRNTGELFF	TGCAGTGCTAGCGACCGAAACACCGGGGAGCTGTTTTTT
NA	TRBD1	18	TRBV7-9	TRBJ1-2	CASSLDRDRGRPNYGYTF	TGTGCCAGCAGCTTAGACCGGGACAGGGGGCGTCCCAACTATGGCTACACCTTC
NA	NA	15	TRBV5-1	TRBJ2-7	CASSLAGGPHVEQYF	TGCGCCAGCAGCTTGGCCGGAGGGCCTCATGTCGAGCAGTACTTC
NA	NA	15	TRBV9	TRBJ2-2	CASSVGTQNTGELFF	TGTGCCAGCAGCGTGGGAACCCAGAACACCGGGGAGCTGTTTTTT
many	TRBD2	15	TRBV6-1	TRBJ2-5	CASSVLAGDLETQYF	TGTGCCAGCAGTGTACTAGCGGGAGATTTGGAGACCCAGTACTTC
NA	NA	12	TRBV20-1	TRBJ1-2	CSVLKGDDGYTF	TGCAGTGTCCTAAAGGGGGATGATGGCTACACCTTC
many	NA	13	TRBV28	TRBJ1-2	CASSFMDSYGYTF	TGTGCCAGCAGTTTTATGGACTCCTATGGCTACACCTTC
many	TRBD1	15	TRBV5-6	TRBJ1-2	CASSLAGTGAGGYTF	TGTGCCAGCAGCTTGGCGGGGACAGGGGCAGGTGGCTACACCTTC
many	NA	16	TRBV30	TRBJ1-2	CAWRSTSWRYNYGYTF	TGTGCCTGGAGGTCGACAAGCTGGAGATATAACTATGGCTACACCTTC
few	NA	16	TRBV15	TRBJ1-5	CATSREGLLSNQPQHF	TGTGCCACCAGCAGAGAAGGGCTATTGAGCAATCAGCCCCAGCATTTT
many	NA	13	TRBV2	TRBJ2-3	CAGAWSLADTQYF	TGTGCCGGGGCGTGGAGTTTGGCAGATACGCAGTATTTT
many	TRBD1	15	TRBV6-1	TRBJ1-2	CASRGQGAPNYGYTF	TGTGCCAGCAGAGGACAGGGGGCGCCTAACTATGGCTACACCTTC
NA	TRBD1	16	TRBV24-1	TRBJ2-3	CATSDFPGQGTDTQYF	TGTGCCACCAGTGACTTCCCGGGACAGGGTACAGATACGCAGTATTTT
few	NA	16	TRBV6-1	TRBJ1-3	CASSYTSTVSGNTIYF	TGTGCCAGCAGCTATACAAGTACTGTCTCTGGAAACACCATATATTTT